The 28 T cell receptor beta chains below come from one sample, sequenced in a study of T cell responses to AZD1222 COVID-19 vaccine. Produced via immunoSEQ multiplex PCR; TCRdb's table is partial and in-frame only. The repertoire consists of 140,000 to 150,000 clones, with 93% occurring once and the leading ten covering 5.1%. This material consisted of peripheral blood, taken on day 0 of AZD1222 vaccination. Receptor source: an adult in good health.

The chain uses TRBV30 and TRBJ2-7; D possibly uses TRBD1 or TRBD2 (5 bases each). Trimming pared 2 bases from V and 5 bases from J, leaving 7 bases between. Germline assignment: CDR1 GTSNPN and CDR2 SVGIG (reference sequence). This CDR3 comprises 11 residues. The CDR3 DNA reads TGTGCCTGGAGTCAGGGACACGAGCAGTACTTC. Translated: CAWSQGHEQYF. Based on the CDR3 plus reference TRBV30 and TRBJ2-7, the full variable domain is SQTIHQWPATLVQPVGSPLSLECTVEGTSNPNLYWYRQAAGRGLQLLFYSVGIGQISSEVPQNLSASRPQDRQFILSSKKLLLSDSGFYLCAWSQGHEQYFGPGTRLTVT.

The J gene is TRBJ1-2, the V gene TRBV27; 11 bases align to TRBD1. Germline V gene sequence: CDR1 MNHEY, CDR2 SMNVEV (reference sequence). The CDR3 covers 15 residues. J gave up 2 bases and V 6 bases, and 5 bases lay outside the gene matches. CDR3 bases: TGTGCCAGCAGGAGGACAGGGGGCGACAACTATGGCTACACCTTC. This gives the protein CASRRTGGDNYGYTF.

The CDR3 is CATSFSRDTEAFF. The CDR3 DNA follows: TGTGCCACCAGCTTCTCCAGGGACACTGAAGCTTTCTTT. The chain couples TRBV15 to TRBJ1-1; tentatively, D is TRBD1 (5 bases). The length of the CDR3 is 13 residues. Germline V gene lookup returns CDR1 LNHNV and CDR2 YYDKDF (reference sequence). Trimming left V 5 bases short and J 3 bases short, with 10 bases between.

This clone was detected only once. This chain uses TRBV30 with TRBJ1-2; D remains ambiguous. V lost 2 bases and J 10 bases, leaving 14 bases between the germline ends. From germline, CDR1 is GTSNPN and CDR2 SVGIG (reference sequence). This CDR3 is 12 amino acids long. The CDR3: CAWSSGGFDYTF. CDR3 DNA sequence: TGTGCCTGGAGTTCGGGCGGTTTTGACTACACCTTC.

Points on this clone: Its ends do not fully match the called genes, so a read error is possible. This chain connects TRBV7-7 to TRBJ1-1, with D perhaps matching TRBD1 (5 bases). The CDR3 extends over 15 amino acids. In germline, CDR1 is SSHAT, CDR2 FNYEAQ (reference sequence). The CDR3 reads CASSLEGALQRIAFF. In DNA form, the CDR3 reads TGTGCTAGCAGCTTAGAAGGGGCCCTACAGCGGATAGCTTTCTTT.

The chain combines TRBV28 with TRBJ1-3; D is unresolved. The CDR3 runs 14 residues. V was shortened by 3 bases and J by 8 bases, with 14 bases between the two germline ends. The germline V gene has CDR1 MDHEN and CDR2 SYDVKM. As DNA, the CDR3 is TGTGCCAGCAGTTTCGGGCGAGGTAGGGACACCATATATTTT. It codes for CASSFGRGRDTIYF.

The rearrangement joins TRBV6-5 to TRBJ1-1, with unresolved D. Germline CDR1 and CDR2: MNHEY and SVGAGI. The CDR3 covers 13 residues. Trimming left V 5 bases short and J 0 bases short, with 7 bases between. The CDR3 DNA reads TGTGCCAGCAGTATAGACCTGAACACTGAAGCTTTCTTT. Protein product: CASSIDLNTEAFF.

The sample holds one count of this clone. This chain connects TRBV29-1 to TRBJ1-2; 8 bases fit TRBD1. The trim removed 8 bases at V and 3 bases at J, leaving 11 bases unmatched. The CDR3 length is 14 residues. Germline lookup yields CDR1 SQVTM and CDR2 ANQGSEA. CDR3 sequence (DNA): TGCAGCACAGACAGGGGCCCTAATGACTATGGCTACACCTTC. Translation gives CSTDRGPNDYGYTF.

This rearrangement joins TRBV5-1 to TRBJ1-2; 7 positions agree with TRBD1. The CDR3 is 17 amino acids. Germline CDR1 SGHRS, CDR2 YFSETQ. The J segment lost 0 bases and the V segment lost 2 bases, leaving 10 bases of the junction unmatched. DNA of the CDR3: TGCGCCAGCAGCTTAGTCGGGACAGAGCAAACTAACTATGGCTACACCTTC. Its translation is CASSLVGTEQTNYGYTF. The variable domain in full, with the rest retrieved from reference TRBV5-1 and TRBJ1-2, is KAGVTQTPRYLIKTRGQQVTLSCSPISGHRSVSWYQQTPGQGLQFLFEYFSETQRNKGNFPGRFSGRQFSNSRSEMNVSTLELGDSALYLCASSLVGTEQTNYGYTFGSGTRLTVV.

DNA of the CDR3: TGTGCCAGCAGCTTAGCGACGGCTAGCACAGATACGCAGTATTTT. Translating gives CASSLATASTDTQYF. The V call is TRBV7-2, the J call TRBJ2-3; no reliable D call. V was cut by 0 bases and J by 0 bases, with 7 bases left in between. The V gene's germline CDR1 is SGHTA and CDR2 FQGNSA. CDR3 length equals 15 residues.

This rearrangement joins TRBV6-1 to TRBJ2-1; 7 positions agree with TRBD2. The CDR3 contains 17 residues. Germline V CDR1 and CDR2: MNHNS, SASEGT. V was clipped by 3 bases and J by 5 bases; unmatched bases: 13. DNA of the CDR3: TGTGCCAGCAGTGATGTCGGACTCAGCGGGGATAACAATGAGCAGTTCTTC. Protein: CASSDVGLSGDNNEQFF.

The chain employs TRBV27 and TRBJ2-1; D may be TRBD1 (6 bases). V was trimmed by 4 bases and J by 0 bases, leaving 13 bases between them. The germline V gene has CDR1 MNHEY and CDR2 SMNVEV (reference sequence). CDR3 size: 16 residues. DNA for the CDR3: TGTGCCAGCAGTTCCCCTCGAGGGGGCTCCTACAATGAGCAGTTCTTC. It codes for CASSSPRGGSYNEQFF.

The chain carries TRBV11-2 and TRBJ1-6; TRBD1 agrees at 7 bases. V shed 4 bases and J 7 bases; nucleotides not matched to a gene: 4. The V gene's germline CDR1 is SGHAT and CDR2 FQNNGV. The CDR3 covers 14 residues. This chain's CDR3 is CASSSTGINSPLHF. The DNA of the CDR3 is TGTGCCAGCAGCTCGACAGGGATCAATTCACCCCTCCACTTT.

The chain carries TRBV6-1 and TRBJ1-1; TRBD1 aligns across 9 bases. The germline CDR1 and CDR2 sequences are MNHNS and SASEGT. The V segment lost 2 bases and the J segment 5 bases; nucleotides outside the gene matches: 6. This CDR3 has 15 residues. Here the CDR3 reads CASSEPRDRETEAFF. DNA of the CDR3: TGTGCCAGCAGTGAACCGCGGGACAGGGAAACTGAAGCTTTCTTT.

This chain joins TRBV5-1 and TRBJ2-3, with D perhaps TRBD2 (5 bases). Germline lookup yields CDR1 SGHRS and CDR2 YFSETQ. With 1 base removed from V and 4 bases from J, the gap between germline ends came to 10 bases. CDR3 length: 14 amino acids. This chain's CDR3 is CASSLNEGADTQYF. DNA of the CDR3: TGCGCCAGCAGCTTGAATGAGGGCGCAGATACGCAGTATTTT.

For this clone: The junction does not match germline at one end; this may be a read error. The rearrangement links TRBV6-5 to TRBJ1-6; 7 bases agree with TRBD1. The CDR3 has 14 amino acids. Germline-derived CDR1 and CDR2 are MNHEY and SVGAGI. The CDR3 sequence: CTSRAGDRVSPLHF. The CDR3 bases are TGTACCAGTCGGGCAGGCGACAGGGTTTCACCCCTCCACTTT.

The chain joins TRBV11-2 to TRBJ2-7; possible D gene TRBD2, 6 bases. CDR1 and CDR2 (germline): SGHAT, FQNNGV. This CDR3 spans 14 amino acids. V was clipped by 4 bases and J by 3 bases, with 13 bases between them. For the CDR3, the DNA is TGTGCCAGCAGCTCACAAGGGCGGGGCTACGAGCAGTACTTC. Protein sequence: CASSSQGRGYEQYF.

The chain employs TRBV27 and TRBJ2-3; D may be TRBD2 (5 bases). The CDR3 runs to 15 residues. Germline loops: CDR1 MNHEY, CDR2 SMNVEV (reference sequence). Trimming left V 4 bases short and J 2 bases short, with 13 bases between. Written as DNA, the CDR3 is TGTGCCAGCAGTTACTTGAGCGGTTCCACAGATACGCAGTATTTT. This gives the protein CASSYLSGSTDTQYF.

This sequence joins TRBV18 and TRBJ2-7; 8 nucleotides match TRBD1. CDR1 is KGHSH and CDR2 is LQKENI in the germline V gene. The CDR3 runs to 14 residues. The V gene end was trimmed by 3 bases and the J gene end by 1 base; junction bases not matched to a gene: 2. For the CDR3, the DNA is TGTGCCAGCTCACCCGGACAGGGTTCCTACGAGCAGTACTTC. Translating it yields CASSPGQGSYEQYF.

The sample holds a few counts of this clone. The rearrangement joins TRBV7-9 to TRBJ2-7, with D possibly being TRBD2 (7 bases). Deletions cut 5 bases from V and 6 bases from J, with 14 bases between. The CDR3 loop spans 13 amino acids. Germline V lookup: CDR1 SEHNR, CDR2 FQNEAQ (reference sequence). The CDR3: CASSPNAGAEQYF. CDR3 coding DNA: TGTGCCAGCAGCCCTAACGCGGGGGCCGAGCAGTACTTC.

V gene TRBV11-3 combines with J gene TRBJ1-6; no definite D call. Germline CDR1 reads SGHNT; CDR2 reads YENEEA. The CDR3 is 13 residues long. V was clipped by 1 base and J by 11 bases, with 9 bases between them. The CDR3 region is CASSLAPGTPLHF. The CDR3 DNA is TGTGCCAGCAGCTTAGCACCCGGGACACCCCTCCACTTT.

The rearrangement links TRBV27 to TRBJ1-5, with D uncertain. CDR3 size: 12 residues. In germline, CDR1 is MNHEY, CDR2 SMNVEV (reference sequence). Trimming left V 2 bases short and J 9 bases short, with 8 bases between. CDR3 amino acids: CASSLREGPQHF. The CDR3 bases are TGTGCCAGCAGTTTACGTGAGGGGCCCCAGCATTTT.

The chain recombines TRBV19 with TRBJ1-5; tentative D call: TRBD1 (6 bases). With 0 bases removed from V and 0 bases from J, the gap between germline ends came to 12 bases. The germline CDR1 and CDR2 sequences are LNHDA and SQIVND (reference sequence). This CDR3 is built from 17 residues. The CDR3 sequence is CASSIDLRGDSNQPQHF. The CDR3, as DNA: TGTGCCAGTAGTATAGATTTGAGGGGGGATAGCAATCAGCCCCAGCATTTT.

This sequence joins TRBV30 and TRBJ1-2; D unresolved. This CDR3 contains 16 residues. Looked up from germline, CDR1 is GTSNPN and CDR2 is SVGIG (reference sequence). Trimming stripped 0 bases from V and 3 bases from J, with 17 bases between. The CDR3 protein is CAWSVKSDGDHYGYTF. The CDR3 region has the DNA TGTGCCTGGAGTGTTAAGAGTGACGGCGACCACTATGGCTACACCTTC.

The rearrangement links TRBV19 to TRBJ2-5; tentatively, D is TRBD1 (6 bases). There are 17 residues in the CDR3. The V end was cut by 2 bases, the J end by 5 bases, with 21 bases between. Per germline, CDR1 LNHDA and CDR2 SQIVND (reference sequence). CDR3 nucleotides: TGTGCCAGTAGTATAAGCGTTGGGTCAGGGGAAGAGGAGACCCAGTACTTC. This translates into CASSISVGSGEEETQYF. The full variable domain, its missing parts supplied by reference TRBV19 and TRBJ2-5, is DGGITQSPKYLFRKEGQNVTLSCEQNLNHDAMYWYRQDPGQGLRLIYYSQIVNDFQKGDIAEGYSVSREKKESFPLTVTSAQKNPTAFYLCASSISVGSGEEETQYFGPGTRLLVL.

CDR3 DNA: TGTGCCAGCAGCTCCTTATCCGGCCCGGAAGCTTTCTTT. This sequence encodes CASSSLSGPEAFF. This rearrangement joins TRBV3-1 (or the pseudogene TRBV3-2) to TRBJ1-1; D is uncertain. V was trimmed by 5 bases and J by 8 bases, leaving 15 bases between them. Per the germline V gene, CDR1 is LGHDT and CDR2 is YNNKEL (reference sequence). The CDR3 has 13 amino acids.

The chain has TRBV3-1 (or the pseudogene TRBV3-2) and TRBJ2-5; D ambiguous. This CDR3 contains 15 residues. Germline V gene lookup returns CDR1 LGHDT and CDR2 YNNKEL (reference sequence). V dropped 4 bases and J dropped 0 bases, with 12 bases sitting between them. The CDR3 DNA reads TGTGCCAGCAGCCCACCTCAAAGGTACCAAGAGACCCAGTACTTC. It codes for CASSPPQRYQETQYF.

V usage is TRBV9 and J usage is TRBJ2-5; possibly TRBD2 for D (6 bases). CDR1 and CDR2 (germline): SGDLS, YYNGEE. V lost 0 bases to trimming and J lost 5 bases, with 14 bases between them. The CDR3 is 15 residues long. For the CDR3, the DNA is TGTGCCAGCAGCGTAGGGGTCGGGGGAAGGGAGACCCAGTACTTC. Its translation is CASSVGVGGRETQYF.